Below are 29 T cell receptor beta chains sequenced from a single sample in a study of Ad26.COV2.S vaccination and SARS-CoV-2 variants. Assay: immunoSEQ multiplex PCR; the TCRdb copy retains only in-frame clones and omits some. The data contain over 110,000 clones, 86% of them singletons. Specimen: peripheral blood, collected after recovery from COVID-19. These receptors originate from a human donor who had recovered from COVID-19.

CDR3 loop: CAISELQNTAFF. CDR3 DNA: TGTGCCATCAGTGAGTTACAGAACACGGCTTTCTTT. The V gene is TRBV10-3, the J gene TRBJ1-1; D not resolved. The length of the CDR3 is 12 residues. Germline CDR1 is ENHRY and CDR2 is SYGVKD. Trimming removed 1 base from V and 11 bases from J, with 11 bases in between.

This clone was seen a single time. The rearrangement uses TRBV7-9 and TRBJ1-2; unclear D gene. Trimming removed 0 bases at V and 4 bases at J, with 15 bases between. The germline CDR1 and CDR2 sequences are SEHNR and FQNEAQ (reference sequence). The CDR3 has 16 amino acids. CDR3 bases: TGTGCCAGCAGCTTAGCGGGATGGCAGGCCCGCTATGGCTACACCTTC. Translated: CASSLAGWQARYGYTF.

The chain joins TRBV5-6 to TRBJ1-2; tentative D call: TRBD1 (5 bases). CDR3 length: 14 amino acids. Trimming shortened V by 0 bases and J by 5 bases, and 11 bases separated the two germline ends. The germline gives CDR1 SGHDT, CDR2 YYEEEE. In DNA form, the CDR3 reads TGTGCCAGCAGCTTGGTAGGGGAGTGGTATGGCTACACCTTC. Translated: CASSLVGEWYGYTF. The full variable domain, with the rest looked up from reference TRBV5-6 and TRBJ1-2, is DAGVTQSPTHLIKTRGQQVTLRCSPKSGHDTVSWYQQALGQGPQFIFQYYEEEERQRGNFPDRFSGHQFPNYSSELNVNALLLGDSALYLCASSLVGEWYGYTFGSGTRLTVV.

The V gene is TRBV30, the J gene TRBJ1-6, with 7 bases identical to TRBD1. This CDR3 region has 17 residues. The V and J ends lost 0 bases and 6 bases, in that order; junction bases with no gene match: 11. CDR1 and CDR2 (germline): GTSNPN, SVGIG (reference sequence). The CDR3 DNA reads TGTGCCTGGAGTGTTAGCGCAGGGGGTATTTTTAATTCACCCCTCCACTTT. This codes for CAWSVSAGGIFNSPLHF.

This chain connects TRBV21-1 to TRBJ2-7; TRBD2 is taken as the D call from the table, unchecked against the DNA. TRBV21-1 is a pseudogene segment. The CDR3 contains 18 residues. CDR3: CASSKERGPAPGRYEQYF. The CDR3 DNA reads TGTGCCAGCAGCAAAGAACGGGGTCCTGCTCCAGGAAGGTACGAGCAGTACTTC.

In this sample, this clone turned up a few times. V is TRBV7-2 and J is TRBJ2-3, with D perhaps TRBD2 (5 bases). This CDR3 comprises 17 residues. Per germline, CDR1 SGHTA and CDR2 FQGNSA. Deletions cut 2 bases from V and 0 bases from J, with 15 bases between. The CDR3 here is CASSLRFGGVSTDTQYF. The CDR3 coding sequence is TGTGCCAGCAGCTTAAGGTTCGGAGGAGTTAGCACAGATACGCAGTATTTT.

The V and J genes are TRBV15 and TRBJ1-1, with 8 bases identical to TRBD1. Germline loops: CDR1 LNHNV, CDR2 YYDKDF (reference sequence). Trimming removed 1 base from V and 10 bases from J; junction bases left unmatched: 8. This CDR3 has 14 amino acids. This CDR3 reads CATSRGRAGGTAFF. The CDR3, as DNA: TGTGCCACCAGCAGAGGGCGGGCAGGGGGCACAGCTTTCTTT.

This rearrangement joins TRBV4-3 to TRBJ2-2, with D maybe TRBD1 (6 bases). The CDR3 length is 16 residues. V lost 0 bases and J lost 3, with 11 bases in between. Germline V CDR1 and CDR2: LGHNA, YSLEER. CDR3 residues: CASSQEVGHYTGELFF. The CDR3 bases are TGCGCCAGCAGCCAAGAAGTGGGACATTACACCGGGGAGCTGTTTTTT.

This clone showed up just once. The rearrangement joins TRBV6-2 or TRBV6-3 to TRBJ2-7, with D possibly called TRBD1 or TRBD2 (6 bases each). The CDR3 contains 14 residues. The V and J ends lost 0 bases and 4 bases respectively, with 10 bases between them. Germline CDR1 and CDR2: MNHEY and SVGEGT. CDR3 sequence (DNA): TGTGCCAGCAGTTACTCGGGGGGCCCGTACGAGCAGTACTTC. As protein: CASSYSGGPYEQYF.

This chain links TRBV9 with TRBJ2-1; a weak D match, TRBD1 (6 bases). Germline values: CDR1 SGDLS, CDR2 YYNGEE. CDR3 size: 16 residues. Between the trimmed V and J ends, which lost 4 bases and 7 bases, there was a span of 21 bases. This chain's CDR3 is CASSKKLGAGINEQFF. The CDR3 DNA is TGTGCCAGCAGCAAAAAACTGGGGGCAGGTATAAATGAGCAGTTCTTC.

This clone was detected a few times. The gene calls are TRBV5-1 and TRBJ1-1; TRBD1 matches 7 bases. The CDR3 loop spans 14 amino acids. Germline V CDR1 and CDR2: SGHRS, YFSETQ. V was pared by 0 bases and J by 8 bases, with 7 bases of the junction left unmatched. The CDR3 nucleotides read TGCGCCAGCAGCTTGGCGATTCAGGGGGACGAAGCTTTCTTT. Translated, it gives CASSLAIQGDEAFF.

The chain links TRBV19 to TRBJ1-5, with D maybe TRBD1 (5 bases). CDR1 is LNHDA and CDR2 is SQIVND in the germline V gene (reference sequence). The CDR3 runs to 15 residues. V lost 3 bases to trimming and J lost 5 bases, with 14 bases between them. CDR3 nucleotide sequence: TGTGCCAGTAGTATTGTCCTCCAGGGCCATCAGCCCCAGCATTTT. This encodes CASSIVLQGHQPQHF.

DNA of the CDR3: TGTGCCAGCAGTTTAGATCAAGATACGCAGTATTTT. Protein: CASSLDQDTQYF. The J gene is TRBJ2-3, the V gene TRBV28; the D is unclear. The CDR3 sequence is 12 residues long. Germline V gene data show CDR1 as MDHEN and CDR2 as SYDVKM. V gave up 2 bases and J gave up 5 bases, with 5 bases separating them.

The gene calls are TRBV6-5 and TRBJ2-1; 10 nucleotides align to TRBD2. V lost 2 bases, J lost 5 bases, and 6 bases stayed unmatched. This CDR3 comprises 16 residues. Germline assignment: CDR1 MNHEY and CDR2 SVGAGI. The chain's CDR3 is CASSYILAGGNNEQFF. The CDR3 bases are TGTGCCAGCAGTTACATTTTAGCGGGGGGAAACAATGAGCAGTTCTTC.

CDR3 sequence: CASSGVLGSYGYTF. CDR3 nucleotide sequence: TGTGCCAGCAGTGGGGTTCTAGGGAGCTATGGCTACACCTTC. The chain carries TRBV2 and TRBJ1-2, with D hard to call. Between the trimmed V and J ends, which lost 4 bases and 4 bases, there was a span of 13 bases. This CDR3 contains 14 residues. In germline, CDR1 is SNHLY, CDR2 FYNNEI.

The chain couples TRBV19 to TRBJ1-1; TRBD1 matches 8 bases. This CDR3 contains 11 residues. Germline-derived CDR1 and CDR2 are LNHDA and SQIVND (reference sequence). Trimming cost V 10 bases and J 5 bases; bases outside gene matches: 3. CDR3 DNA sequence: TGTGCCATCCGACAGGGGACTGAAGCTTTCTTT. Amino acids: CAIRQGTEAFF.

The genes are TRBV28 and TRBJ1-1; possibly TRBD1 for D (6 bases). CDR3 size: 14 residues. With 2 bases removed from V and 4 bases from J, the gap between germline ends came to 11 bases. In germline, CDR1 is MDHEN, CDR2 SYDVKM. The CDR3 sequence is CASSLTGAVTEAFF. CDR3 nucleotide sequence: TGTGCCAGCAGTTTAACGGGGGCCGTCACTGAAGCTTTCTTT.

V is TRBV7-2 and J is TRBJ2-1; 9 bases align to TRBD2. CDR1 is SGHTA, CDR2 FQGNSA, per germline. There are 16 residues in the CDR3. The ends lost 4 bases at V and 6 bases at J; junction bases unmatched: 10. The CDR3 DNA reads TGTGCCAGCAGCTCCAATAGCGGGGGCCTCACCAATGAGCAGTTCTTC. Its protein is CASSSNSGGLTNEQFF. Variable domain in full (rest from reference TRBV7-2 and TRBJ2-1): GAGVSQSPSNKVTEKGKDVELRCDPISGHTALYWYRQSLGQGLEFLIYFQGNSAPDKSGLPSDRFSAERTGGSVSTLTIQRTQQEDSAVYLCASSSNSGGLTNEQFFGPGTRLTVL.

This clone was seen only once. This chain uses TRBV4-3 with TRBJ1-1; D remains unclear. V lost 6 bases to trimming and J lost 0 bases, with 8 bases between them. The CDR3 has 13 amino acids. The germline CDR1 and CDR2 sequences are LGHNA and YSLEER. CDR3 DNA sequence: TGCGCCAGCAGAGACGCTTTGAACACTGAAGCTTTCTTT. Translating gives CASRDALNTEAFF.

Note on this clone: At one boundary the junction diverges from the germline segment, which might be a read error. Different DNA sequences within this sample yield the same CDR3. This sequence joins TRBV5-5 and TRBJ1-6; D is undetermined. The CDR3 is 11 residues long. CDR1 SGHKS and CDR2 YYEKEE come from the germline V gene (reference sequence). CDR3 in DNA: TGTGCCAGCAGCTTGTTGGAGACCCTTCACTTT. Protein: CASSLLETLHF.

The chain uses TRBV20-1 and TRBJ1-2, with D hard to call. CDR3 size: 13 residues. V dropped 3 bases and J dropped 4 bases, with 12 bases sitting between them. Germline values: CDR1 DFQATT, CDR2 SNEGSKA (reference sequence). Written as DNA, the CDR3 is TGCAGTGCTAGTGCCGGGTACCGCTATGGCTACACCTTC. Amino acids: CSASAGYRYGYTF.

The chain combines TRBV4-3 with TRBJ1-2; D is perhaps TRBD1 (5 bases). CDR3 length equals 14 residues. CDR1 and CDR2 (germline): LGHNA, YSLEER. Trimming cost V 0 bases and J 5 bases, with 10 bases left between them. CDR3 DNA sequence: TGCGCCAGCAGCCAAGACTGGGGGGGTTATGGCTACACCTTC. Protein: CASSQDWGGYGYTF.

This chain joins TRBV12-3 or TRBV12-4 and TRBJ2-3; TRBD1 agrees at 9 bases. The V and J ends lost 3 bases and 12 bases, in that order; junction bases with no gene match: 4. This CDR3 comprises 12 residues. DNA of the CDR3: TGTGCCAGCAGTTTCTCGGGACAGGGCCAGTATTTT. It translates to CASSFSGQGQYF.

This clone was detected once. The chain has TRBV28 and TRBJ2-1; a weak D match, TRBD2 (6 bases). Germline CDR1 and CDR2: MDHEN and SYDVKM. The CDR3 is made up of 16 amino acids. V lost 4 bases and J 2 bases, leaving 15 bases between the germline ends. The CDR3 DNA reads TGTGCCAGCAGTTGGGCGGGGATCCAAACCTACAATGAGCAGTTCTTC. This translates into CASSWAGIQTYNEQFF.

The rearrangement uses TRBV11-2 and TRBJ1-5; the D gene is possibly TRBD1 (6 bases). CDR3 length equals 15 residues. Between the trimmed V and J ends, which lost 0 bases and 8 bases, there was a span of 14 bases. CDR1 and CDR2 (germline): SGHAT, FQNNGV. For the CDR3, the DNA is TGTGCCAGCAGCTTAGATCCGGGGGGCAGTAAGCCCCAGCATTTT. Its protein product is CASSLDPGGSKPQHF.

This chain joins TRBV9 and TRBJ2-5; TRBD2 is a possible D gene (5 bases). Germline assignment: CDR1 SGDLS and CDR2 YYNGEE. Deletions cut 4 bases from V and 7 bases from J, with 17 bases between. The CDR3 contains 14 residues. In DNA, the CDR3 is TGTGCCAGCAGCCCTCCCGGAGGCATTGGGACCCAGTACTTC. Protein: CASSPPGGIGTQYF. Filled out from reference TRBV9 and TRBJ2-5, the complete variable domain reads DSGVTQTPKHLITATGQRVTLRCSPRSGDLSVYWYQQSLDQGLQFLIQYYNGEERAKGNILERFSAQQFPDLHSELNLSSLELGDSALYFCASSPPGGIGTQYFGPGTRLLVL.

With respect to this clone: The junction and the germline gene differ at one end; a read error may be behind it. The chain carries TRBV12-3 or TRBV12-4 and TRBJ2-3; D not resolved. This CDR3 has 12 amino acids. As DNA, the CDR3 is TGTGCCAGCACCCTGACAACAGATGCGCAGTATTTT. It encodes CASTLTTDAQYF.

The chain has TRBV6-4 and TRBJ2-3; D is unclear. This CDR3 is built from 15 residues. Per the germline V gene, CDR1 is MRHNA and CDR2 is SNTAGT. V shed 5 bases and J shed 6 bases, with 18 bases lying between them. The CDR3: CASSPRTSSIDTQYF. The CDR3 coding sequence is TGTGCCAGCAGTCCTCGCACGTCTAGTATTGATACGCAGTATTTT.

The chain is built from TRBV18 and TRBJ1-5, with 7 nucleotides matching TRBD1. The CDR3 consists of 14 residues. Germline V lookup: CDR1 KGHSH, CDR2 LQKENI. V shed 5 bases, J shed 3 bases, and the junction held 4 bases outside the gene matches. CDR3 DNA: TGTGCCAGCTCATCCGGACAGGTCAATCAGCCCCAGCATTTT. Protein sequence: CASSSGQVNQPQHF.